The source of this T cell receptor beta chain is a study of regulatory T cells in long-lasting Graves disease. The authors built TCR beta libraries using iRepertoire HTBI primers and Arm-PCR of CDR3 regions. MiXCR was run by TCRdb on the multiplex PCR reads, yielding one entry per CDR3 protein. The profile shows around 500,000 distinct CDR3 sequences, around an eighth of them singletons. This sample's time point: newly diagnosed GD, antithyroid drugs for less than 3 months. PBMC RNA served as the TCR library source. The germline V gene encodes CDR1 SQVTM and CDR2 ANQGSEA. The V gene lost 6 bases and the J gene lost 0 bases, with 15 bases spanning the gap. CDR3 length equals 15 residues. These same records also appear under a second study, on T cells in Graves' hyperthyroidism and ophthalmopathy.

The receptor comes from a man aged 25 to 40 with Graves disease. The chain recombines TRBV29-1 with TRBJ2-1, with D possibly TRBD2 on 6 matching bases. Here the sequenced sample was peripheral blood mononuclear cells (PBMCs), taken at new diagnosis, from a patient treated with antithyroid drugs. Here the CDR3 reads CSVPLAESSYNEQFF. The CDR3 DNA is TGCAGCGTCCCCTTAGCGGAGAGCTCCTACAATGAGCAGTTCTTC.